These 14 T cell receptor beta chains share one sample of origin, sequenced in a study of T cells in Graves' hyperthyroidism and ophthalmopathy (dated by TCRdb to the late 2010s). The library was made by multiplex PCR. TCRdb shows the sequencer as Illumina HiSeq 2000. The TCR beta CDR3 regions were amplified from the RNA transcripts. For the first round of RT-PCR on the TCR CDR3, the HTBI primer set was used together with the Qiagen OneStep RT-PCR kit. Using fastp trimming at Q25 and MiXCR clonotype assembly, TCRdb reanalyzed the public sequencing data and kept in-frame beta chains. Every entry covers one CDR3 protein and lists the most common genes and DNA from its rows. Counted in this sample were about 350,000 distinct CDR3 sequences; roughly 15% of them appeared once. The leading ten clones occupy around a third of the sample. The specimen was blood. All receptors derive from a woman in her thirties with Graves' hyperthyroidism that later progressed to Graves' ophthalmopathy.

This clonotype was counted ten times or more. The chain links TRBV20-1 to TRBJ2-1; possibly TRBD2 for D (5 bases). CDR3 length: 12 residues. Trimming left V 6 bases short and J 3 bases short, with 9 bases between. From germline, CDR1 is DFQATT and CDR2 SNEGSKA (reference sequence). As DNA, the CDR3 is TGCAGTGCCAACCGGGACTACAATGAGCAGTTCTTC. Translating it yields CSANRDYNEQFF.

The table lists this clonotype with many counts. The rearrangement joins TRBV6-5 to TRBJ2-5; TRBD1 is a possible D gene (6 bases). Between the trimmed V and J ends, which lost 0 bases and 5 bases, there was a span of 13 bases. Germline-derived CDR1 and CDR2 are MNHEY and SVGAGI. This CDR3 region has 15 residues. Written as DNA, the CDR3 is TGTGCCAGCAGTTACTCGATAGGACAGAAGGAGACCCAGTACTTC. Protein product: CASSYSIGQKETQYF.

The rearrangement joins TRBV2 to TRBJ2-7; D is ambiguous. The CDR3 has 15 amino acids. Germline CDR1 reads SNHLY; CDR2 reads FYNNEI. Trimming left V 7 bases short and J 2 bases short, with 18 bases between. DNA of the CDR3: TGTGCCAGCACCTACCTGGGAAGTAAGGCCTACGAGCAGTACTTC. Its protein product is CASTYLGSKAYEQYF.

There are many counts of this clonotype. The chain uses TRBV7-9 and TRBJ2-1, with no clear D. V lost 1 base and J 8 bases, leaving 15 bases between the germline ends. The CDR3 loop spans 15 amino acids. In germline, CDR1 is SEHNR, CDR2 FQNEAQ (reference sequence). The CDR3 sequence: CASSLGSGVVDEQFF. DNA for the CDR3: TGTGCCAGCAGCTTAGGGTCTGGGGTTGTGGATGAGCAGTTCTTC.

This clonotype was counted at least ten times. The chain carries TRBV7-2 and TRBJ1-3; D unclear. Germline V gene data show CDR1 as SGHTA and CDR2 as FQGNSA. The CDR3 loop spans 14 amino acids. The V end lost 8 bases, the J end lost 0 bases, and 11 bases lay between the germline ends. CDR3 DNA sequence: TGTGCCAGCGGACCTCAAACCTCTGGAAACACCATATATTTT. It codes for CASGPQTSGNTIYF.

There are many counts of this clonotype. CDR3 amino acids: CATLTSGGSPYNEQFF. CDR3 in DNA: TGTGCCACCCTGACTAGCGGGGGGTCCCCCTACAATGAGCAGTTCTTC. This chain uses TRBV28 with TRBJ2-1; 13 nucleotides line up with TRBD2. The CDR3 is made up of 16 amino acids. The V segment lost 10 bases and the J segment 2 bases; nucleotides outside the gene matches: 8. Germline loops: CDR1 MDHEN, CDR2 SYDVKM.

For this clonotype: One junction end disagrees with the germline gene, perhaps due to a read error. The chain has TRBV5-1 and TRBJ1-5; a possible D gene is TRBD1 (6 bases). The CDR3 extends over 17 amino acids. Germline CDR1 and CDR2: SGHRS and YFSETQ. The DNA for the CDR3 is TGTGCCAACAGCCCAGGGACACATACTTTTAGCAATCAGCCCCAGCATTTT. Protein product: CANSPGTHTFSNQPQHF.

This clonotype was found many times. The chain combines TRBV6-5 with TRBJ2-3, with 8 bases identical to TRBD2. CDR3 length: 16 residues. The ends lost 2 bases at V and 4 bases at J; junction bases unmatched: 8. From germline, CDR1 is MNHEY and CDR2 SVGAGI. The CDR3 DNA reads TGTGCCAGCAGTTACCGGGGGCCCGGGGGGGCAGATACGCAGTATTTT. This translates into CASSYRGPGGADTQYF.

The table lists this clonotype with many counts. This chain uses TRBV2 with TRBJ2-7, with 12 bases lining up with TRBD1. Germline assignment: CDR1 SNHLY and CDR2 FYNNEI. The CDR3 sequence is 16 residues long. Losses at the gene ends were 6 bases for V and 4 bases for J; bases not matched to a gene: 10. The CDR3 sequence: CASSGPGTGGRYEQYF. CDR3 DNA: TGTGCCAGCAGCGGTCCCGGGACAGGGGGCCGGTACGAGCAGTACTTC.

This clonotype was seen just once. The rearrangement uses TRBV28 and TRBJ1-1, with D perhaps matching TRBD1 (5 bases). CDR1 is MDHEN, CDR2 SYDVKM, per germline. The ends were cut back, 6 bases at V and 5 bases at J, with 13 bases in the middle. This CDR3 contains 13 residues. The CDR3: CASSRLGTTEAFF. The CDR3 coding sequence is TGTGCCAGCAGCCGACTCGGGACTACTGAAGCTTTCTTT.

This clonotype occurred a few times. V is TRBV19 and J is TRBJ1-1; D gene ambiguous. The CDR3 has 16 amino acids. CDR1 is LNHDA, CDR2 SQIVND, per germline (reference sequence). Trimming left V 5 bases short and J 0 bases short, with 16 bases between. The CDR3 nucleotides are TGTGCCAGTAGTTCCCTCGGGAGGCCCATGAACACTGAAGCTTTCTTT. Residues: CASSSLGRPMNTEAFF. The variable domain in full, with the rest retrieved from reference TRBV19 and TRBJ1-1, is DGGITQSPKYLFRKEGQNVTLSCEQNLNHDAMYWYRQDPGQGLRLIYYSQIVNDFQKGDIAEGYSVSREKKESFPLTVTSAQKNPTAFYLCASSSLGRPMNTEAFFGQGTRLTVV.

Ten or more counts support this clonotype. The chain links TRBV9 to TRBJ2-5; no definite D call. This CDR3 has 12 residues. Germline V gene data show CDR1 as SGDLS and CDR2 as YYNGEE. Trimming pared 0 bases from V and 5 bases from J, leaving 5 bases between. CDR3 residues: CASSVELETQYF. DNA of the CDR3: TGTGCCAGCAGCGTAGAGTTGGAGACCCAGTACTTC.

This clonotype was seen repeatedly, ten times or more. CDR3 in amino acids: CASSSQTGRQGDTQYF. CDR3 nucleotides: TGTGCCAGCAGCTCTCAGACAGGCCGGCAGGGAGATACGCAGTATTTT. The chain links TRBV11-2 to TRBJ2-3, with a weak D call TRBD1 (6 bases). V lost 4 bases and J 5 bases, leaving 19 bases between the germline ends. The CDR3 is 16 residues long. Germline V gene data show CDR1 as SGHAT and CDR2 as FQNNGV.

This clonotype was detected many times. The chain joins TRBV28 to TRBJ1-1; D perhaps matches TRBD1 (5 bases). Germline V CDR1 and CDR2: MDHEN, SYDVKM. The CDR3 length is 14 residues. The V end was cut by 6 bases, the J end by 7 bases, with 18 bases between. CDR3: CASSPEGRTREAFF. The CDR3 DNA sequence: TGTGCCAGCAGCCCCGAGGGGAGAACTCGTGAAGCTTTCTTT. Full variable domain (rest looked up from reference TRBV28 and TRBJ1-1): DVKVTQSSRYLVKRTGEKVFLECVQDMDHENMFWYRQDPGLGLRLIYFSYDVKMKEKGDIPEGYSVSREKKERFSLILESASTNQTSMYLCASSPEGRTREAFFGQGTRLTVV.